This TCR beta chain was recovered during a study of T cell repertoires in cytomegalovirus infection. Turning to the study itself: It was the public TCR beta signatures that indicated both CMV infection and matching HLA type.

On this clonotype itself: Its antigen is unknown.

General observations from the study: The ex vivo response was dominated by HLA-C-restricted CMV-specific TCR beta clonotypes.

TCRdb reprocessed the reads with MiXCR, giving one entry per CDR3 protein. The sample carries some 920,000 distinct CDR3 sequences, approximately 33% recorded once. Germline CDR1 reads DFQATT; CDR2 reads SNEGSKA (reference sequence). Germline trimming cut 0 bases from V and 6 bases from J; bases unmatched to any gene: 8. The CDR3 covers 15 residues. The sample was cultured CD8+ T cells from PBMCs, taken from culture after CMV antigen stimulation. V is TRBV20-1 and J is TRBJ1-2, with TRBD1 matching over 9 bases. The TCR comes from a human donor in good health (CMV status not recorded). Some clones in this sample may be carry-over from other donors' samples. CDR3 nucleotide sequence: TGCAGTGCTAGAGATTACAGGGGGCGATTTGATGGCTACACCTTC. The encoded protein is CSARDYRGRFDGYTF.